A single sample gave rise to the 13 T cell receptor beta chains below, sequenced in a study of monozygotic twins with inflammatory bowel disease. Each CDR3 protein gets one entry in TCRdb, which reprocessed the 5' RACE reads and gives no DNA. Its clone listing holds about 210,000 distinct CDR3 sequences. The sequenced material came from blood. The receptors derive from a human donor with ulcerative colitis or Crohn's disease, or a healthy co-twin of an affected twin (not recorded which).

This rearrangement joins TRBV11-2 to TRBJ2-1. Germline V gene data show CDR1 as SGHAT and CDR2 as FQNNGV. The CDR3 covers 13 residues. CDR3 amino acids: CASSLEGFGEQFF.

The rearrangement links TRBV5-6 to TRBJ2-5; TCRdb outputs TRBD1, but without DNA this stays unchecked. Germline V gene lookup returns CDR1 SGHDT and CDR2 YYEEEE. The CDR3 totals 15 residues. CDR3 residues: CASSETNRARETQYF.

This chain links TRBV6-4 with TRBJ2-1; the D call of TRBD2 rests on TCRdb alone, since no DNA is present to check it. This CDR3 is 16 amino acids long. CDR1 and CDR2 (germline): MRHNA, SNTAGT. This chain's CDR3 is CASSDFAGTSYNEQFF.

J is TRBJ1-2 and V is TRBV11-3; TCRdb's D gene call, TRBD1, goes unchecked for lack of DNA. The germline V gene encodes CDR1 SGHNT and CDR2 YENEEA. CDR3 length: 15 amino acids. CDR3 region: CAGSARDVVNYGYTF.

The chain recombines TRBV29-1 with TRBJ2-5. CDR1 SQVTM and CDR2 ANQGSEA come from the germline V gene. The CDR3 covers 13 residues. This chain's CDR3 is CSYSAYSAETQYF.

The chain couples TRBV3-1 to TRBJ2-2. The CDR3 has 14 residues. Germline V gives CDR1 LGHDT, CDR2 YNNKEL (reference sequence). CDR3 amino acids: CASSQNLVSGELFF.

The J gene is TRBJ1-4, the V gene TRBV7-8; TCRdb returns TRBD1, unconfirmable since there is no DNA. Germline V lookup: CDR1 SGHVS, CDR2 FQNEAQ. The CDR3 covers 13 residues. CDR3 residues: CASSLIFGAEIHF.

The chain is built from TRBV20-1 and TRBJ1-4; TCRdb names TRBD1, which stays unverified in the absence of DNA. Per germline, CDR1 DFQATT and CDR2 SNEGSKA (reference sequence). The CDR3 has 15 amino acids. CDR3 sequence reads: CSATRRQGVRKKLFF.

The chain uses TRBV5-1 and TRBJ2-5; TCRdb lists TRBD1, though no DNA is available to test this call. Germline V gives CDR1 SGHRS, CDR2 YFSETQ. The CDR3 contains 14 residues. CDR3 residues: CASSAGGWGETQYF.

The chain carries TRBV6-1 and TRBJ2-1; no DNA is available, so the TRBD1 call from TCRdb remains unchecked. The CDR3 totals 16 residues. The V gene's germline CDR1 is MNHNS and CDR2 SASEGT. CDR3 sequence: CASSDPGISSYNEQFF.

The chain links TRBV6-6 to TRBJ2-7; with no DNA, the TCRdb D assignment of TRBD1 cannot be verified. The CDR3 length is 11 residues. Germline V gene data show CDR1 as MNHNY and CDR2 as SVGAGI (reference sequence). The CDR3 spells CASSYDSTKYF.

The V call is TRBV18, the J call TRBJ1-4. The V gene's germline CDR1 is KGHSH and CDR2 LQKENI. The CDR3 totals 13 residues. This CDR3 is CASSPPGLRELFF.

The chain uses TRBV7-2 and TRBJ2-5; TCRdb lists TRBD1, though no DNA is available to test this call. The germline CDR1 and CDR2 sequences are SGHTA and FQGNSA. There are 15 residues in the CDR3. CDR3 in amino acids: CASSLTGAYGETQYF.